The entry below gives a single T cell receptor beta chain sequence along with its context. Via MiXCR, TCRdb re-called the multiplex PCR reads, giving one row per CDR3 protein. The data contain 200,000 to 250,000 distinct CDR3 sequences, less than 40% of them singletons. The lymph nodes were axillary draining lymph nodes from breast cancer patients. These data are taken from a study of breast tumors, draining lymph nodes, adjacent tissues. The sample consisted of axillary lymph node tissue. This receptor was identified in a female donor with breast cancer. Some clones in this sample may be carry-over from other donors' samples.

CDR3 coding DNA: TGCAGTGCTAGAGAATGGGGGGGAGGGGAATCCTACGAGCAGTACTTC. Its translation: CSAREWGGGESYEQYF. The gene calls are TRBV20-1 and TRBJ2-7, with TRBD2 identical over 7 bases. Germline CDR1 is DFQATT and CDR2 is SNEGSKA (reference sequence). This CDR3 is 16 amino acids long. V shed 0 bases, J shed 1 base, and the junction held 9 bases outside the gene matches.